The rows below give T cell receptor beta chains drawn from one sample of a study of T cells in Graves' hyperthyroidism and ophthalmopathy. Using its own MiXCR run on the multiplex PCR reads, TCRdb lists one record per CDR3 protein. The repertoire includes about 690,000 distinct CDR3 sequences, 15% to 20% of them detected once, and roughly a sixth sits in the top ten. The sample taken for sequencing was blood. The receptor source for this set is a middle-aged man with Graves' hyperthyroidism. The CDR3 runs from the conserved cysteine through the conserved F or W. Each record gives: V gene, J gene, D gene, clone size, CDR3 protein, CDR3 DNA. The D gene is left open where the match is weak. Only part of the rows carry a size: once, few, many, or a class if the clone is expanded.

v_gene: TRBV29-1; j_gene: TRBJ1-2; d_gene: .; abundance: few; CDR3aa: CSVEVNLNYGYTF; CDR3nt: TGCAGCGTTGAAGTTAATCTAAATTATGGCTACACCTTC
v_gene: TRBV6-5; j_gene: TRBJ2-2; d_gene: TRBD2; abundance: .; CDR3aa: CASSYLLAGIDGELFF; CDR3nt: TGTGCCAGCAGTTACTTACTAGCGGGTATAGACGGGGAGCTGTTTTTT
v_gene: TRBV2; j_gene: TRBJ2-3; d_gene: TRBD2; abundance: .; CDR3aa: CASSAASGTSGSTDTQYF; CDR3nt: TGTGCCAGCAGTGCCGCTTCCGGGACTAGCGGGAGCACAGATACGCAGTATTTT
v_gene: TRBV9; j_gene: TRBJ2-5; d_gene: .; abundance: .; CDR3aa: CASSVAPRGETQYF; CDR3nt: TGTGCCAGCAGCGTAGCGCCCCGAGGGGAGACCCAGTACTTC
v_gene: TRBV10-3; j_gene: TRBJ1-1; d_gene: TRBD1; abundance: many; CDR3aa: CAISDGQGRSEAFF; CDR3nt: TGTGCCATCAGTGACGGACAGGGGAGGTCTGAAGCTTTCTTT
v_gene: TRBV12-3/TRBV12-4; j_gene: TRBJ1-1; d_gene: TRBD1; abundance: many; CDR3aa: CASSLARGRGTEAFF; CDR3nt: TGTGCCAGCAGTTTAGCCAGGGGGCGCGGCACTGAAGCTTTCTTT
v_gene: TRBV25-1; j_gene: TRBJ2-7; d_gene: .; abundance: .; CDR3aa: CASSGPDSYEQYF; CDR3nt: TGTGCCAGCAGTGGGCCGGACAGCTACGAGCAGTACTTC
v_gene: TRBV14; j_gene: TRBJ1-6; d_gene: .; abundance: many; CDR3aa: CASSQGQENSPLHF; CDR3nt: TGTGCCAGCAGCCAAGGACAGGAAAATTCACCCCTCCACTTT
v_gene: TRBV6-1; j_gene: TRBJ2-1; d_gene: .; abundance: .; CDR3aa: CASNPGWGAGNEQFF; CDR3nt: TGTGCCAGCAATCCAGGATGGGGGGCAGGGAATGAGCAGTTCTTC
v_gene: TRBV19; j_gene: TRBJ1-5; d_gene: .; abundance: few; CDR3aa: CASSNVDSLTQPQHF; CDR3nt: TGTGCCAGTAGTAACGTAGACTCTCTGACCCAGCCCCAGCATTTT
v_gene: TRBV24-1; j_gene: TRBJ2-1; d_gene: .; abundance: .; CDR3aa: CATSALGNEQFF; CDR3nt: TGTGCCACCAGTGCGTTGGGAAATGAGCAGTTCTTC
v_gene: TRBV10-3; j_gene: TRBJ2-3; d_gene: TRBD2; abundance: few; CDR3aa: CAGSGGSGTDTQYF; CDR3nt: TGTGCCGGGTCCGGCGGGAGTGGGACAGATACGCAGTATTTT
v_gene: TRBV4-1; j_gene: TRBJ1-1; d_gene: .; abundance: .; CDR3aa: CASSQGVGAEAFF; CDR3nt: TGCGCCAGCAGCCAGGGTGTTGGGGCTGAAGCTTTCTTT
v_gene: TRBV2; j_gene: TRBJ1-1; d_gene: .; abundance: many; CDR3aa: CASSQGTTEAFF; CDR3nt: TGTGCCAGCAGTCAGGGGACCACTGAAGCTTTCTTT
v_gene: TRBV28; j_gene: TRBJ1-1; d_gene: .; abundance: few; CDR3aa: CASRTGTAVTEAFF; CDR3nt: TGTGCCAGCAGGACCGGGACGGCAGTCACTGAAGCTTTCTTT
v_gene: TRBV27; j_gene: TRBJ2-4; d_gene: .; abundance: many; CDR3aa: CASQVTGQNIQYF; CDR3nt: TGTGCCAGCCAGGTTACGGGACAAAACATTCAGTACTTC
v_gene: TRBV6-1; j_gene: TRBJ2-2; d_gene: TRBD1; abundance: .; CDR3aa: CASSEGQGASGELFF; CDR3nt: TGTGCCAGCAGTGAGGGACAGGGGGCCTCCGGGGAGCTGTTTTTT
v_gene: TRBV20-1; j_gene: TRBJ1-5; d_gene: .; abundance: .; CDR3aa: CSAEVEGGRQPQHF; CDR3nt: TGCAGTGCCGAGGTAGAAGGGGGTAGACAGCCCCAGCATTTT
v_gene: TRBV11-2; j_gene: TRBJ2-5; d_gene: .; abundance: few; CDR3aa: CASSTDPGYRETQYF; CDR3nt: TGTGCCAGCAGCACCGACCCAGGGTATCGGGAGACCCAGTACTTC
v_gene: TRBV20-1; j_gene: TRBJ1-5; d_gene: .; abundance: .; CDR3aa: CSASTANRYQPQHF; CDR3nt: TGCAGTGCTTCGACAGCCAACCGTTATCAGCCCCAGCATTTT
v_gene: TRBV20-1; j_gene: TRBJ2-1; d_gene: .; abundance: .; CDR3aa: CSARSGRIYNEQFF; CDR3nt: TGCAGTGCTAGATCGGGTCGGATCTACAATGAGCAGTTCTTC
v_gene: TRBV11-2; j_gene: TRBJ1-2; d_gene: TRBD1; abundance: many; CDR3aa: CASSQGQNYGYTF; CDR3nt: TGTGCCAGCAGCCAGGGACAGAACTATGGCTACACCTTC
v_gene: TRBV4-1; j_gene: TRBJ2-7; d_gene: .; abundance: .; CDR3aa: CASSHGTHEQYF; CDR3nt: TGCGCCAGCAGCCACGGGACTCACGAGCAGTACTTC
v_gene: TRBV19; j_gene: TRBJ1-1; d_gene: .; abundance: few; CDR3aa: CASTMTVNTEAFF; CDR3nt: TGTGCCAGTACCATGACGGTGAACACTGAAGCTTTCTTT